These T cell receptor beta chains were read from a single sample in a study of blood T cell repertoires in COVID-19. Method: immunoSEQ multiplex PCR; TCRdb's copy keeps in-frame clones and lacks some. Of about 160,000 clones listed, around 80% are singletons. The material sequenced was PBMCs or T cells enriched from blood (not recorded which). The receptors derive from a woman in her fifties or sixties who had recovered from COVID-19. Each CDR3 is given with its conserved first and last residue. A D gene is named only where the DNA matches it firmly. Only some rows state a clone size, as once, few, many or a class for expanded clones.

>TRBV4-2|.|TRBJ2-2|TRBD1
TGTGCCAGCGGCTACCGGACAGGGGGCGCATCCGGGGAGCTGTTTTTT
CASGYRTGGASGELFF
>TRBV5-1|.|TRBJ1-6|.
TGCGCCAGCAGCTTGAACTCAGGGTTTGGCTCACCCCTCCACTTT
CASSLNSGFGSPLHF
>TRBV18|.|TRBJ1-4|TRBD1
TGTGCCAGCTCGCCAACAGGGGGTGATGTTTCTAATGAAAAACTGTTTTTT
CASSPTGGDVSNEKLFF
>TRBV23-1|.|TRBJ1-5|.
TGCGCCAGCAGTCAGCGTGTAACAGCCCAGCATTTT
CASSQRVTAQHF
>TRBV24-1|once|TRBJ2-3|.
TGTGCCACCAGTGACACCCGAGCCCCAGATACGCAGTATTTT
CATSDTRAPDTQYF
>TRBV11-1|.|TRBJ2-2|.
TGTGCCAGCAGCCGGCACACCGGGAGCAACACCGGGGAGCTGTTTTTT
CASSRHTGSNTGELFF
>TRBV10-2|.|TRBJ2-5|TRBD1
TGCGCCAGCAGTGGCAGGGGGCATGAGACCCAGTACTTC
CASSGRGHETQYF
>TRBV6-5|.|TRBJ2-3|.
TGTGCCAGCAGTTACTCGGCCATCACAGATACGCAGTATTTT
CASSYSAITDTQYF
>TRBV19|few|TRBJ1-1|.
TGTGCCAGTAAGGTAAGAGTGGGGAGCACTGAAGCTTTCTTT
CASKVRVGSTEAFF
>TRBV21-1|.|TRBJ1-5|.
TGTGCCAGCAGCAAATTGTCGGGAGTTAGCAATCAGCCCCAGCATTTT
CASSKLSGVSNQPQHF
>TRBV4-1|.|TRBJ1-3|TRBD1
TGCGCCAGCAGCCAGCCCGGGACAGGGACAGGAAACACCATATATTTT
CASSQPGTGTGNTIYF
>TRBV6-5|.|TRBJ1-6|TRBD1
TGTGCGATCCGACAGGGGAACTCACCCCTCCACTTT
CAIRQGNSPLHF
>TRBV11-3|.|TRBJ2-7|.
TGTGCCACCCAAGGGGCAGGGTCGGCCGAGCAGTACTTC
CATQGAGSAEQYF
>TRBV4-2|.|TRBJ2-2|TRBD2
TGTGCCAGCAGCCAAGATTGGGGGGGTCGAAGCACCGGGGAGCTGTTTTTT
CASSQDWGGRSTGELFF
>TRBV7-9|few|TRBJ2-7|.
TGTGCCAGCAGCCCGTACTACGAGCAGTACTTC
CASSPYYEQYF
>TRBV5-8|.|TRBJ1-1|.
TGTGCCAGCAGCTTGAGCAGGGCGAGCCCTGAAGCTTTCTTT
CASSLSRASPEAFF
>TRBV6-1|.|TRBJ1-4|.
TGTGCCAGCAGTGACGTCGGGAATACTAATGAAAAACTGTTTTTT
CASSDVGNTNEKLFF
>TRBV7-2|.|TRBJ2-2|TRBD2
TGTGCCAGCAGCTTAAGGTCTAGCGGGGGGGGTCTGGCCACCGGGGAGCTGTTTTTT
CASSLRSSGGGLATGELFF
>TRBV7-2|.|TRBJ2-1|TRBD2
TGTGCCAGCAGCTTAGTAGCGGGGGGGTACAATGAGCAGTTCTTC
CASSLVAGGYNEQFF
>TRBV12-5|.|TRBJ2-1|TRBD1
TGTGCTAGTGGCCTACAGGGGAATGAGCAGTTCTTC
CASGLQGNEQFF
>TRBV29-1|.|TRBJ1-1|.
TGCAGCGTTGAAGAGGGAGGTGAAGCTTTCTTT
CSVEEGGEAFF
>TRBV3-1/TRBV3-2|.|TRBJ2-1|.
TGTGCCAGCAGCCAGGGAAACAGGGCCGAGCAGTTCTTC
CASSQGNRAEQFF
>TRBV6-4|.|TRBJ1-1|.
TGTGCCAGCAGGGGGCATTTTGGAAACACTGAAGCTTTCTTT
CASRGHFGNTEAFF
>TRBV6-5|.|TRBJ1-5|.
TGTGCCAGCTTGCAGGGTAATCAGCCCCAGCATTTT
CASLQGNQPQHF
>TRBV7-6|once|TRBJ2-5|TRBD2
TGTGCCAGCAGCTTAGCGGCTAGCGGGGTCCTTCAAGAGACCCAGTACTTC
CASSLAASGVLQETQYF
>TRBV18|.|TRBJ1-4|.
TGTGCCAGCTCACCTCTAGGGAGTGATGAAAAACTGTTTTTT
CASSPLGSDEKLFF
>TRBV10-1|.|TRBJ2-5|TRBD2
TGCGCCAGCAGTAGTAGCGGGGGGGCCCCCGAGACCCAGTACTTC
CASSSSGGAPETQYF
>TRBV5-5|.|TRBJ2-5|TRBD2
TGTGCCAGCAGCTTGGATGCGGGGGAACAAGAGACCCAGTACTTC
CASSLDAGEQETQYF
>TRBV29-1|.|TRBJ1-1|.
TGCAGCGTCAGGGTCGAGGCGAACACTGAAGCTTTCTTT
CSVRVEANTEAFF
>TRBV12-3/TRBV12-4|once|TRBJ2-3|.
TGTGCCAGCAGTTTTATAGATACGCAGTATTTT
CASSFIDTQYF